This T cell receptor (beta chain) comes out of a study of T cell changes during pregnancy in multiple sclerosis. Sequencing was performed with immunoSEQ multiplex PCR; in TCRdb, only in-frame clones are kept and a portion is missing. The sample holds around 110,000 clones, about 90% seen once. The CDR3 sequence is 14 residues long. Germline V lookup: CDR1 SGHTA, CDR2 FQGNSA. V dropped 4 bases and J dropped 2 bases, with 11 bases sitting between them. The chain recombines TRBV7-2 with TRBJ1-1; possible D gene TRBD1, 5 bases. Source: peripheral blood, taken in the third trimester of pregnancy. The sequence came from a female donor in good health, enrolled as a control in a pregnancy study. The CDR3 DNA reads as TGTGCCAGCAGCTCACGACAGCAAAACACTGAAGCTTTCTTT. Amino acids: CASSSRQQNTEAFF.